Listed below are T cell receptor beta chains from one sample, sequenced in a study of beta chain features in type 1 diabetes. Using immunoSEQ multiplex PCR, the repertoire was profiled, and TCRdb retains in-frame clones only, with some absent. The repertoire holds roughly 730,000 clones, with 13% as singletons. Sequenced: naive CD4+ T cells from blood. The receptors shown here come from a man aged 18 to 35 with type 1 diabetes. Each CDR3 is given with its conserved first and last residue. Each record gives: clone size, V gene, J gene, D gene, CDR3 protein, CDR3 DNA. The D gene is left open where the match is weak. Some rows mark clone size as missing; the rest say once, few, many or name a class of expanded clone.

clone size: .; V gene: TRBV4-2; J gene: TRBJ2-7; D gene: TRBD2; CDR3 protein: CASSQAASGGGEQYF; CDR3 DNA: TGTGCCAGCAGCCAAGCAGCTAGCGGGGGGGGCGAGCAGTACTTC
clone size: few; V gene: TRBV18; J gene: TRBJ2-3; D gene: TRBD2; CDR3 protein: CASSPLASGVTTDTQYF; CDR3 DNA: TGTGCCAGCTCACCTCTGGCTAGCGGGGTGACCACAGATACGCAGTATTTT
clone size: few; V gene: TRBV2; J gene: TRBJ1-2; D gene: TRBD1; CDR3 protein: CASIARTGENYGYTF; CDR3 DNA: TGTGCCAGCATAGCCCGGACAGGGGAAAACTATGGCTACACCTTC
clone size: .; V gene: TRBV7-8; J gene: TRBJ1-5; D gene: .; CDR3 protein: CASSFGSYSNQPQHF; CDR3 DNA: TGTGCCAGCAGCTTTGGCAGTTATAGCAATCAGCCCCAGCATTTT
clone size: few; V gene: TRBV9; J gene: TRBJ2-2; D gene: .; CDR3 protein: CASSVDPRLNTGELFF; CDR3 DNA: TGTGCCAGCAGCGTAGACCCCCGACTAAACACCGGGGAGCTGTTTTTT
clone size: .; V gene: TRBV7-3; J gene: TRBJ2-5; D gene: .; CDR3 protein: CASSFGDLQTQYF; CDR3 DNA: TGTGCCAGCAGCTTCGGGGATTTACAGACCCAGTACTTC
clone size: few; V gene: TRBV5-1; J gene: TRBJ2-1; D gene: TRBD1; CDR3 protein: CASSSPTGVHEQFF; CDR3 DNA: TGCGCCAGCAGCTCCCCGACAGGGGTACATGAGCAGTTCTTC
clone size: .; V gene: TRBV7-9; J gene: TRBJ2-2; D gene: .; CDR3 protein: CASTLTGLAGELFF; CDR3 DNA: TGTGCCAGCACCCTAACCGGGCTGGCCGGGGAGCTGTTTTTT
clone size: .; V gene: TRBV10-3; J gene: TRBJ1-1; D gene: .; CDR3 protein: CAISPLDGEAFF; CDR3 DNA: TGTGCCATCAGCCCTTTAGACGGTGAAGCTTTCTTT
clone size: few; V gene: TRBV12-5; J gene: TRBJ2-7; D gene: .; CDR3 protein: CASGFSEYEQYF; CDR3 DNA: TGTGCTAGTGGTTTTTCGGAGTACGAGCAGTACTTC
clone size: .; V gene: TRBV10-3; J gene: TRBJ2-6; D gene: .; CDR3 protein: CAIGQYGANVLTF; CDR3 DNA: TGTGCCATCGGACAGTACGGGGCCAACGTCCTGACTTTC
clone size: few; V gene: TRBV5-4; J gene: TRBJ1-3; D gene: .; CDR3 protein: CASSSNLGNTIYF; CDR3 DNA: TGTGCCAGCAGCTCCAACCTTGGGAACACCATATATTTT
clone size: .; V gene: TRBV5-1; J gene: TRBJ2-6; D gene: .; CDR3 protein: CASSYFGANVLTF; CDR3 DNA: TGCGCCAGCAGCTACTTTGGGGCCAACGTCCTGACTTTC
clone size: .; V gene: TRBV5-4; J gene: TRBJ2-1; D gene: TRBD1; CDR3 protein: CASSPGTGWYNEQFF; CDR3 DNA: TGTGCCAGCAGCCCCGGGACAGGGTGGTACAATGAGCAGTTCTTC
clone size: few; V gene: TRBV5-1; J gene: TRBJ2-5; D gene: TRBD2; CDR3 protein: CASSLGTSGTEETQYF; CDR3 DNA: TGCGCCAGCAGCTTGGGTACTAGCGGGACGGAAGAGACCCAGTACTTC
clone size: few; V gene: TRBV11-2; J gene: TRBJ1-1; D gene: .; CDR3 protein: CASSLDGGSNTEAFF; CDR3 DNA: TGTGCCAGCAGCTTAGACGGGGGCTCGAACACTGAAGCTTTCTTT
clone size: few; V gene: TRBV19; J gene: TRBJ2-7; D gene: .; CDR3 protein: CASKGGGYEQYF; CDR3 DNA: TGTGCCAGTAAGGGGGGAGGCTACGAGCAGTACTTC
clone size: .; V gene: TRBV2; J gene: TRBJ1-2; D gene: TRBD1; CDR3 protein: CASSERQGEGYTF; CDR3 DNA: TGTGCCAGCAGTGAAAGACAGGGCGAAGGCTACACCTTC
clone size: .; V gene: TRBV7-6; J gene: TRBJ1-6; D gene: .; CDR3 protein: CASSLVNGQNNSPLHF; CDR3 DNA: TGTGCCAGCAGCTTAGTGAACGGGCAAAATAATTCACCCCTCCACTTT
clone size: few; V gene: TRBV2; J gene: TRBJ2-5; D gene: .; CDR3 protein: CASKDPVGETQYF; CDR3 DNA: TGTGCCAGCAAGGACCCGGTGGGGGAGACCCAGTACTTC
clone size: .; V gene: TRBV29-1; J gene: TRBJ2-7; D gene: .; CDR3 protein: CSVEAPGSYEQYF; CDR3 DNA: TGCAGCGTTGAAGCCCCCGGTTCCTACGAGCAGTACTTC
clone size: .; V gene: TRBV29-1; J gene: TRBJ1-1; D gene: TRBD1; CDR3 protein: CSVGGQMNTEAFF; CDR3 DNA: TGCAGCGTGGGGGGACAGATGAACACTGAAGCTTTCTTT
clone size: .; V gene: TRBV2; J gene: TRBJ2-7; D gene: .; CDR3 protein: CASSEGRDEQYF; CDR3 DNA: TGTGCCAGCAGTGAGGGTCGCGACGAGCAGTACTTC
clone size: few; V gene: TRBV6-5; J gene: TRBJ2-2; D gene: .; CDR3 protein: CASSSTQTGELFF; CDR3 DNA: TGTGCCAGCAGTTCTACTCAAACCGGGGAGCTGTTTTTT
clone size: .; V gene: TRBV7-7; J gene: TRBJ2-5; D gene: TRBD1; CDR3 protein: CASSRNWGQQETQYF; CDR3 DNA: TGTGCCAGCAGCCGAAATTGGGGACAGCAAGAGACCCAGTACTTC
clone size: few; V gene: TRBV4-1; J gene: TRBJ1-1; D gene: .; CDR3 protein: CASSQVNLGGMNTEAFF; CDR3 DNA: TGCGCCAGCAGCCAAGTCAACTTGGGCGGCATGAACACTGAAGCTTTCTTT
clone size: few; V gene: TRBV30; J gene: TRBJ2-3; D gene: .; CDR3 protein: CAWSIGTDTQYF; CDR3 DNA: TGTGCCTGGAGTATCGGCACAGATACGCAGTATTTT
clone size: few; V gene: TRBV10-1; J gene: TRBJ2-5; D gene: TRBD2; CDR3 protein: CASSEGAGEQETQYF; CDR3 DNA: TGCGCCAGCAGTGAGGGAGCGGGGGAACAAGAGACCCAGTACTTC
clone size: few; V gene: TRBV7-9; J gene: TRBJ2-7; D gene: .; CDR3 protein: CASSLAADRAYF; CDR3 DNA: TGTGCCAGCAGCTTAGCCGCGGACAGAGCTTACTTC
clone size: .; V gene: TRBV7-9; J gene: TRBJ2-3; D gene: TRBD1; CDR3 protein: CASSQGGLTTDTQYF; CDR3 DNA: TGTGCCAGCAGCCAAGGGGGCTTAACCACAGATACGCAGTATTTT
clone size: few; V gene: TRBV6-4; J gene: TRBJ2-3; D gene: .; CDR3 protein: CASSVDWTADTQYF; CDR3 DNA: TGTGCCAGCAGTGTAGATTGGACGGCAGATACGCAGTATTTT
clone size: .; V gene: TRBV6-1; J gene: TRBJ2-3; D gene: .; CDR3 protein: CASSSLGDTQYF; CDR3 DNA: TGTGCCAGCAGTTCTCTAGGAGATACGCAGTATTTT
clone size: .; V gene: TRBV6-5; J gene: TRBJ2-3; D gene: .; CDR3 protein: CASRLTDTQYF; CDR3 DNA: TGTGCCAGCAGACTCACAGATACGCAGTATTTT
clone size: .; V gene: TRBV28; J gene: TRBJ1-2; D gene: .; CDR3 protein: CASNVQGYGYTF; CDR3 DNA: TGTGCCAGCAATGTACAGGGCTATGGCTACACCTTC
clone size: .; V gene: TRBV4-1; J gene: TRBJ2-2; D gene: TRBD1; CDR3 protein: CASSRDGTVNTGELFF; CDR3 DNA: TGCGCCAGCAGCCGAGATGGGACAGTCAACACCGGGGAGCTGTTTTTT
clone size: .; V gene: TRBV7-9; J gene: TRBJ2-3; D gene: TRBD1; CDR3 protein: CASSAGTGSTDTQYF; CDR3 DNA: TGTGCCAGCAGCGCCGGGACAGGGAGCACAGATACGCAGTATTTT
clone size: .; V gene: TRBV15; J gene: TRBJ1-4; D gene: .; CDR3 protein: CATSRGGGDEKLFF; CDR3 DNA: TGTGCCACCAGCAGAGGAGGTGGGGATGAAAAACTGTTTTTT
clone size: few; V gene: TRBV13; J gene: TRBJ1-4; D gene: .; CDR3 protein: CASSLGRATNEKLFF; CDR3 DNA: TGTGCCAGCAGCTTAGGGAGGGCGACTAATGAAAAACTGTTTTTT
clone size: .; V gene: TRBV7-2; J gene: TRBJ1-6; D gene: .; CDR3 protein: CASSPVRVLTSPLHF; CDR3 DNA: TGTGCCAGCAGCCCTGTTCGGGTCCTGACCTCACCCCTCCACTTT
clone size: .; V gene: TRBV28; J gene: TRBJ2-7; D gene: TRBD1; CDR3 protein: CASSSQGAGNYEQYF; CDR3 DNA: TGTGCCAGCAGTTCACAGGGGGCTGGTAACTACGAGCAGTACTTC
clone size: few; V gene: TRBV5-4; J gene: TRBJ2-1; D gene: .; CDR3 protein: CASSPGIYNEQFF; CDR3 DNA: TGTGCCAGCAGCCCTGGGATCTACAATGAGCAGTTCTTC
clone size: .; V gene: TRBV2; J gene: TRBJ2-5; D gene: .; CDR3 protein: CASSEGPEETQYF; CDR3 DNA: TGTGCCAGCAGTGAGGGGCCAGAAGAGACCCAGTACTTC
clone size: .; V gene: TRBV5-1; J gene: TRBJ2-5; D gene: TRBD1; CDR3 protein: CASGLDRGLMETQYF; CDR3 DNA: TGCGCCAGCGGGCTCGACAGGGGTCTAATGGAGACCCAGTACTTC
clone size: .; V gene: TRBV4-1; J gene: TRBJ2-3; D gene: .; CDR3 protein: CASSLLRVPTGRSTDTQYF; CDR3 DNA: TGCGCCAGCAGCCTCCTCCGGGTCCCGACAGGTCGTTCCACAGATACGCAGTATTTT
clone size: .; V gene: TRBV28; J gene: TRBJ2-7; D gene: .; CDR3 protein: CASSLISPYEQYF; CDR3 DNA: TGTGCCAGCAGTTTAATATCTCCCTACGAGCAGTACTTC
clone size: once; V gene: TRBV7-9; J gene: TRBJ1-2; D gene: .; CDR3 protein: CASSPDWGGVGGYGYTF; CDR3 DNA: TGTGCCAGCAGCCCCGACTGGGGCGGCGTTGGGGGCTATGGCTACACCTTC
clone size: few; V gene: TRBV28; J gene: TRBJ2-1; D gene: TRBD2; CDR3 protein: CASSFVSGGNNEQFF; CDR3 DNA: TGTGCCAGCAGTTTCGTTAGCGGGGGAAACAATGAGCAGTTCTTC
clone size: few; V gene: TRBV7-2; J gene: TRBJ2-1; D gene: TRBD1; CDR3 protein: CASSHRGLGEQFF; CDR3 DNA: TGTGCCAGCAGCCACAGGGGGCTTGGTGAGCAGTTCTTC
clone size: .; V gene: TRBV5-1; J gene: TRBJ2-7; D gene: TRBD1; CDR3 protein: CASTGGYEQYF; CDR3 DNA: TGCGCCAGCACAGGGGGCTACGAGCAGTACTTC
clone size: .; V gene: TRBV30; J gene: TRBJ1-4; D gene: .; CDR3 protein: CAWNVGYMGAEKLFF; CDR3 DNA: TGTGCCTGGAACGTCGGTTATATGGGAGCCGAAAAACTGTTTTTT
clone size: .; V gene: TRBV7-9; J gene: TRBJ2-4; D gene: TRBD2; CDR3 protein: CASSSPPRLAGEDIQYF; CDR3 DNA: TGTGCCAGCAGCTCACCTCCCAGACTAGCGGGTGAAGACATTCAGTACTTC
clone size: few; V gene: TRBV29-1; J gene: TRBJ1-2; D gene: TRBD1; CDR3 protein: CSVEDGQGYGYTF; CDR3 DNA: TGCAGCGTTGAAGACGGACAGGGGTATGGCTACACCTTC
clone size: few; V gene: TRBV25-1; J gene: TRBJ2-2; D gene: TRBD2; CDR3 protein: CASSDPTSGGNTGELFF; CDR3 DNA: TGTGCCAGCAGTGACCCCACTAGCGGGGGGAACACCGGGGAGCTGTTTTTT
clone size: few; V gene: TRBV2; J gene: TRBJ1-4; D gene: .; CDR3 protein: CASGRDGEKLFF; CDR3 DNA: TGTGCCAGCGGCCGGGACGGGGAAAAACTGTTTTTT
clone size: .; V gene: TRBV5-4; J gene: TRBJ2-5; D gene: .; CDR3 protein: CASSTGGGGYQETQYF; CDR3 DNA: TGTGCCAGCAGCACCGGTGGGGGCGGATACCAAGAGACCCAGTACTTC